Presented here are 20 T cell receptor beta chains from one specimen sequenced in a study of cytomegalovirus exposure and HLA in healthy donors. PCR employed 60 Vbeta and 13 Jbeta primers. Profiling relied on immunoSEQ multiplex PCR, and the TCRdb table lists in-frame clones only, not all of them. The table has 200,000 to 250,000 clones, 82% seen once. Sequenced input: PBMCs. The receptors stem from a woman between 40 and 50 years old in good health and CMV-seronegative.

V gene TRBV4-2 combines with J gene TRBJ2-3; 8 bases agree with TRBD1. The CDR3 has 18 amino acids. In germline, CDR1 is LGHNA, CDR2 YNFKEQ. V gave up 4 bases and J gave up 3 bases; unmatched junction bases: 15. The CDR3 here is CASSRGQGWRGLTDTQYF. CDR3 bases: TGTGCCAGCAGCCGAGGACAGGGATGGAGGGGTTTAACAGATACGCAGTATTTT.

V and J are TRBV5-1 and TRBJ2-1; 11 bases are shared with TRBD2. The germline CDR1 and CDR2 sequences are SGHRS and YFSETQ. The CDR3 covers 17 residues. With V trimmed by 0 bases and J by 6 bases, 8 bases remained unmatched. CDR3 nucleotide sequence: TGCGCCAGCAGCTTGGGAAGGGTAGCGGGAGGGTCCAATGAGCAGTTCTTC. It codes for CASSLGRVAGGSNEQFF. The full variable domain, in which reference TRBV5-1 and TRBJ2-1 provide the parts outside the CDR3, is KAGVTQTPRYLIKTRGQQVTLSCSPISGHRSVSWYQQTPGQGLQFLFEYFSETQRNKGNFPGRFSGRQFSNSRSEMNVSTLELGDSALYLCASSLGRVAGGSNEQFFGPGTRLTVL.

J is TRBJ1-5 and V is TRBV30, with 8 bases fitting TRBD1. The germline V gene encodes CDR1 GTSNPN and CDR2 SVGIG (reference sequence). V lost 2 bases to trimming and J lost 4 bases; unmatched junction nucleotides: 4. The CDR3 runs to 14 residues. CDR3 sequence: CAWSSGQGNQPQHF. The CDR3, as DNA: TGTGCCTGGAGTTCAGGACAGGGAAATCAGCCCCAGCATTTT.

J is TRBJ1-1 and V is TRBV27, with D hard to call. The V and J ends lost 1 base and 2 bases respectively, with 8 bases between them. Germline CDR1 and CDR2: MNHEY and SMNVEV (reference sequence). The CDR3 runs 14 residues. Written as DNA, the CDR3 is TGTGCCAGCAGTTTATACAGATATAACACTGAAGCTTTCTTT. This translates into CASSLYRYNTEAFF.

This chain connects TRBV7-2 to TRBJ2-1; 10 positions match TRBD2. V lost 5 bases and J lost 6; bases outside the gene matches: 13. The CDR3 covers 17 residues. Germline CDR1 is SGHTA and CDR2 is FQGNSA. The CDR3 DNA sequence: TGTGCCAGCAGCCCCGACGCCGGGACTAGCGTTTTCAATGAGCAGTTCTTC. Translated, it gives CASSPDAGTSVFNEQFF.

This clone has more than one count but fewer than ten. The rearrangement uses TRBV18 and TRBJ1-2, with 7 positions matching TRBD1. Germline V CDR1 and CDR2: KGHSH, LQKENI. The CDR3 spans 14 residues. Germline trimming cut 3 bases from V and 4 bases from J; bases unmatched to any gene: 5. The CDR3 sequence is CASSPLDRSYGYTF. In nucleotides, the CDR3 is TGTGCCAGCTCACCGTTGGACAGGAGCTATGGCTACACCTTC.

This clone has only a few counts. The chain joins TRBV5-8 to TRBJ2-2, with D uncertain. In germline, CDR1 is SGHTS, CDR2 YDEGEE. The CDR3 totals 15 residues. The germline V and J ends were trimmed by 5 bases and 2 bases, with 13 bases remaining between them. CDR3 bases: TGTGCCAGCAGTAACCTTTACGGTAACACCGGGGAGCTGTTTTTT. Amino acids: CASSNLYGNTGELFF.

This chain links TRBV30 with TRBJ2-7, with 10 positions matching TRBD2. The CDR3 spans 15 residues. Germline V gene lookup returns CDR1 GTSNPN and CDR2 SVGIG (reference sequence). The trim removed 4 bases at V and 4 bases at J, leaving 10 bases unmatched. The CDR3 spells CAWNRAGGVLYEQYF. CDR3 nucleotide sequence: TGTGCCTGGAACCGAGCGGGAGGGGTATTGTACGAGCAGTACTTC.

V is TRBV2 and J is TRBJ1-1; a possible D gene is TRBD1 (5 bases). Per the germline V gene, CDR1 is SNHLY and CDR2 is FYNNEI. Trimming stripped 6 bases from V and 8 bases from J, with 22 bases between. CDR3 size: 15 residues. CDR3 sequence (DNA): TGTGCCAGCAGCGGCGCTTTAGGACAAACCCGCGAAGCTTTCTTT. Amino acid sequence: CASSGALGQTREAFF.

The CDR3, as DNA: TGCAGCGTTGTAGTGGGAGAGTTGTCCTACGAGCAGTACTTC. Protein: CSVVVGELSYEQYF. V gene TRBV29-1 combines with J gene TRBJ2-7; the D gene is possibly TRBD2 (5 bases). The CDR3 sequence is 14 residues long. CDR1 is SQVTM, CDR2 ANQGSEA, per germline. The V end lost 4 bases, the J end lost 1 base, and 14 bases lay between the germline ends.

This chain uses TRBV10-3 with TRBJ2-5, with 8 bases lining up with TRBD1. Germline CDR1 reads ENHRY; CDR2 reads SYGVKD. V lost 6 bases to trimming and J lost 3 bases; unmatched junction nucleotides: 0. This CDR3 is built from 12 residues. The CDR3 sequence: CAIRDREETQYF. The CDR3 region has the DNA TGTGCCATCAGGGACAGGGAAGAGACCCAGTACTTC.

V gene TRBV27 combines with J gene TRBJ2-7; possibly TRBD1 for D (5 bases). Germline values: CDR1 MNHEY, CDR2 SMNVEV (reference sequence). Trimming cost V 2 bases and J 3 bases, with 8 bases left between them. This CDR3 has 13 residues. This CDR3 reads CASSLPTGYEQYF. The DNA of the CDR3 is TGTGCCAGCAGTTTACCCACAGGCTACGAGCAGTACTTC.

Comments on this clone: The junction and the germline gene differ at one end; a read error may be behind it. The chain uses TRBV18 and TRBJ2-5; 13 bases match TRBD2. Germline loops: CDR1 KGHSH, CDR2 LQKENI. CDR3 length: 16 amino acids. The chain's CDR3 is CASSAPGTSGIETQYF. The CDR3, as DNA: TGTGCCAGCTCAGCACCCGGGACTAGCGGGATCGAGACCCAGTACTTC.

The chain uses TRBV9 and TRBJ2-3, with TRBD2 matching 11 bases. The CDR3 consists of 16 residues. Germline loops: CDR1 SGDLS, CDR2 YYNGEE. Unmatched junction bases numbered 7, after V lost 6 bases and J lost 1 base. DNA of the CDR3: TGTGCCAGCACCTATTCGACTAGCGGGGGCACAGATACGCAGTATTTT. Its translation is CASTYSTSGGTDTQYF. Full variable domain (missing parts from reference TRBV9 and TRBJ2-3): DSGVTQTPKHLITATGQRVTLRCSPRSGDLSVYWYQQSLDQGLQFLIQYYNGEERAKGNILERFSAQQFPDLHSELNLSSLELGDSALYFCASTYSTSGGTDTQYFGPGTRLTVL.

The rearrangement links TRBV6-1 to TRBJ2-7, with 9 bases fitting TRBD1. J gave up 5 bases and V 5 bases, and 10 bases lay outside the gene matches. CDR1 is MNHNS and CDR2 is SASEGT in the germline V gene. The CDR3 spans 15 residues. The CDR3 region is CASSQQGALPNEQYF. CDR3 DNA: TGTGCCAGCAGTCAACAGGGGGCGCTTCCCAACGAGCAGTACTTC.

The chain couples TRBV19 to TRBJ2-1, with 9 bases lining up with TRBD1. Germline V gives CDR1 LNHDA, CDR2 SQIVND (reference sequence). This CDR3 is built from 14 residues. V lost 7 bases and J lost 4; bases outside the gene matches: 5. The CDR3 bases are TGTGCCAGTACTCCGGGACAGGGTTACAATGAGCAGTTCTTC. Amino acids: CASTPGQGYNEQFF.

V usage is TRBV4-1 and J usage is TRBJ1-5; 9 positions match TRBD1. This CDR3 region has 15 residues. V lost 1 base to trimming and J lost 4 bases; unmatched junction nucleotides: 2. Germline lookup yields CDR1 MGHRA and CDR2 YSYEKL. CDR3 bases: TGCGCCAGCAGCCAAGTGACAGGGGGTAATCAGCCCCAGCATTTT. Its translation is CASSQVTGGNQPQHF.

The chain has TRBV23-1 and TRBJ1-1, with 7 bases matching TRBD1. TRBV23-1 is given ORF status, its function remaining uncertain. The length of the CDR3 is 13 residues. V lost 4 bases and J lost 6; bases outside the gene matches: 5. CDR3 coding DNA: TGCGCCAGCAGTCTCTGGAGGGGGCCTGAAGCTTTCTTT. It yields the protein CASSLWRGPEAFF.

The chain uses TRBV11-2 and TRBJ2-3; D is unclear. Trimming stripped 2 bases from V and 2 bases from J, with 8 bases between. Germline CDR1 reads SGHAT; CDR2 reads FQNNGV. This CDR3 is 14 amino acids long. CDR3 region: CASSLHLATDTQYF. The CDR3 DNA reads as TGTGCCAGCAGCTTACACTTAGCCACAGATACGCAGTATTTT.

The chain employs TRBV7-6 and TRBJ2-5; D is unclear. V lost 8 bases, J lost 4 bases, and 8 bases lay in between. The germline V gene has CDR1 SGHVS and CDR2 FNYEAQ. CDR3 size: 11 residues. The CDR3 DNA sequence: TGTGCCAGCGGCTCAATAGAGACCCAGTACTTC. Its protein product is CASGSIETQYF. Full variable domain (remainder filled in from reference TRBV7-6 and TRBJ2-5): GAGVSQSPRYKVTKRGQDVALRCDPISGHVSLYWYRQALGQGPEFLTYFNYEAQQDKSGLPNDRFSAERPEGSISTLTIQRTEQRDSAMYRCASGSIETQYFGPGTRLLVL.